This T cell receptor beta chain derives from a study of a mutant IDH1 vaccine in newly diagnosed glioma. For the study at large: Males made up roughly 60% and females roughly 40% of treated patients, whose mean age was about 41 years. Pretreatment consisted of radiotherapy, temozolomide, or both, with most receiving both.

As to this clone: Its antigen is not known.

Regarding the study as a whole: Apparently, pseudoprogression bore no relation to changes among the top peripheral T cell clonotypes.

This CDR3 is 14 amino acids long. The V and J ends lost 4 bases and 5 bases, in that order; junction bases with no gene match: 6. CDR1 is SGHDN, CDR2 FVKESK, per germline. Regarding time point: baseline, week 1 (first vaccination visit). Treatment: pre-vaccination baseline after standard-of-care therapy. In every donor, the tumor was a new WHO grade 3 or 4 IDH1-mutant, ATRX-lost astrocytoma. Sequencing used immunoSEQ multiplex PCR; TCRdb keeps in-frame clones, though not all of them. The data hold tens of thousands of clones, with about four fifths observed a single time. The source is a man between 45 and 60 years old with glioma. The V call is TRBV14, the J call TRBJ1-2, with TRBD1 matching over 8 bases. Sequencing was performed on PBMCs, taken from a glioma patient treated with radiotherapy, temozolomide or both. The DNA for the CDR3 is TGTGCCAGCAGCCCTACAGGGGGATATTATGGCTACACCTTC. Its protein product is CASSPTGGYYGYTF.